This record concerns one T cell receptor (beta chain) sequence. Relative to the germline gene, one junction end is altered; a read error may explain this. This entry is derived from a study of blood T cell repertoires in COVID-19. Study at large: Samples representing acute and convalescent COVID-19 were sourced from the United States, Italy and Spain.

The method was immunoSEQ multiplex PCR; TCRdb's version includes in-frame clones alone and lacks a portion of them. This sample has 400,000 to 450,000 clones, with roughly 90% found just once. Sample: peripheral blood. The source is a woman aged 40 to 55 with COVID-19, enrolled during active disease.

The CDR3 DNA follows: TGCGCCAGCAGCCAAGATGCGGCCGCCTATGATTCACCCCTCCACTTT. Translation: CASSQDAAAYDSPLHF. The genes are TRBV4-1 and TRBJ1-6, with D uncertain. There are 16 residues in the CDR3. Germline-derived CDR1 and CDR2 are MGHRA and YSYEKL.